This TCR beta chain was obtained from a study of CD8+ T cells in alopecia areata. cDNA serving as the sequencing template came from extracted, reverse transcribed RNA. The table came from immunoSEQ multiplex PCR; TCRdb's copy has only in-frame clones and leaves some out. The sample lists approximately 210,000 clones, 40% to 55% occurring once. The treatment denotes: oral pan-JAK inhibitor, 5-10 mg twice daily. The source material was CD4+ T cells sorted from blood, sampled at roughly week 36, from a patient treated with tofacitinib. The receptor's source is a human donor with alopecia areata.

The CDR3 coding sequence is TGTGCCAGCAGCTTCAAAAGGACCACCGTACGGCAAGAGACCCAGTACTTC. It yields the protein CASSFKRTTVRQETQYF. The chain uses TRBV13 and TRBJ2-5; no firm D call. The germline V gene has CDR1 PRHDT and CDR2 FYEKMQ (reference sequence). The CDR3 length is 17 residues. The germline V and J ends were trimmed by 3 bases and 2 bases, with 19 bases remaining between them.